This is a list of T cell receptor beta chains from one sample in a study of blood T cell repertoires in COVID-19. TCRdb's copy holds only in-frame clones and misses some; the assay was immunoSEQ multiplex PCR. The sample shows about 150,000 clones, roughly 80% of them seen only once. Material: peripheral blood. All receptors derive from a man of 80 years or more with acute or convalescent COVID-19. CDR3s include the opening cysteine and the closing phenylalanine or tryptophan. The order of the fields is clone size, V gene, D gene, J gene, CDR3 protein, CDR3 DNA. D genes are given only for firm matches. Expanded clones get a size class; other rows say once, few or many, or leave the size out.

NA	TRBV2	NA	TRBJ2-4	CASSEISQGRNIQYF	TGTGCCAGCAGTGAAATCTCGCAGGGTCGGAACATTCAGTACTTC
NA	TRBV11-3	NA	TRBJ2-7	CASSLKGRGEQYF	TGTGCCAGCAGCTTGAAGGGAAGGGGGGAGCAGTACTTC
NA	TRBV7-3	NA	TRBJ2-3	CASSSQGMLGTDTQYF	TGTGCCAGCAGCTCCCAGGGGATGCTAGGCACAGATACGCAGTATTTT
NA	TRBV28	TRBD2	TRBJ2-5	CASSFLAPSGAQETQYF	TGTGCCAGCAGTTTCTTGGCGCCTAGCGGGGCCCAAGAGACCCAGTACTTC
NA	TRBV2	TRBD1	TRBJ2-7	CASSPGQVVEQYF	TGTGCCAGCAGCCCGGGACAGGTTGTCGAGCAGTACTTC
few	TRBV9	TRBD2	TRBJ2-1	CASSVGGLAVLEQFF	TGTGCCAGCAGCGTAGGGGGACTAGCGGTTTTGGAGCAGTTCTTC
few	TRBV19	NA	TRBJ1-4	CASSSRQQEKLFF	TGTGCCAGTAGTAGCAGGCAGCAGGAAAAACTGTTTTTT
NA	TRBV10-3	TRBD1	TRBJ2-3	CAISRDSSIDTQYF	TGTGCCATCAGTCGGGACAGCTCTATAGATACGCAGTATTTT
NA	TRBV6-5	NA	TRBJ1-5	CASSSTGTQHF	TGTGCCAGCAGCTCCACGGGAACCCAGCATTTT
NA	TRBV29-1	TRBD1	TRBJ1-2	CSVQSTGIDYGYTF	TGCAGCGTCCAGTCGACAGGGATTGACTATGGCTACACCTTC
once	TRBV13	NA	TRBJ2-1	CASSNSPVEQFF	TGTGCCAGCAGTAACTCTCCCGTAGAGCAGTTCTTC
NA	TRBV5-1	TRBD1	TRBJ2-5	CASSRRGQGAWETQYF	TGCGCCAGCAGCAGACGGGGACAGGGGGCCTGGGAGACCCAGTACTTC
NA	TRBV11-2	NA	TRBJ2-3	CASSPGVMTADTQYF	TGTGCCAGCAGCCCAGGGGTGATGACGGCAGATACGCAGTATTTT
NA	TRBV10-3	NA	TRBJ1-5	CAITEGPNQPQHF	TGTGCCATCACCGAGGGCCCCAATCAGCCCCAGCATTTT
NA	TRBV19	NA	TRBJ1-2	CASEAKGEIWAGYTF	TGTGCCAGCGAAGCAAAGGGGGAAATCTGGGCCGGCTACACCTTC
NA	TRBV18	NA	TRBJ2-5	CASSPGEPETQYF	TGTGCCAGCTCACCAGGGGAGCCAGAGACCCAGTACTTC
once	TRBV11-3	NA	TRBJ2-3	CASSLRGTGLTDTQYF	TGTGCCAGCAGCCTCCGTGGGACTGGTCTCACAGATACGCAGTATTTT